This T cell receptor beta chain came from a study of memory CD4+ T cells and cytomegalovirus serostatus. Produced via immunoSEQ multiplex PCR; TCRdb's table is partial and in-frame only. This table has around 44,000 clones, about 82% appearing once. Deletions cut 3 bases from V and 4 bases from J, with 3 bases between. Germline CDR1 reads SEHNR; CDR2 reads FQNEAQ (reference sequence). The CDR3 spans 12 residues. The sort gate was single viable CD3+CD4+CD8-CD45RO+ cells for memory CD4+ T cells. The sequence was obtained from an adult in good health and CMV-seronegative. The rearrangement uses TRBV7-9 and TRBJ2-2; D gene unclear. The sample consisted of memory CD4+ T cells from blood. Here the CDR3 DNA reads TGTGCCAGCAGCTTTGGCACCGGGGAGCTGTTTTTT. Residues: CASSFGTGELFF. The variable domain in full, with the rest retrieved from reference TRBV7-9 and TRBJ2-2, is DTGVSQNPRHKITKRGQNVTFRCDPISEHNRLYWYRQTLGQGPEFLTYFQNEAQLEKSRLLSDRFSAERPKGSFSTLEIQRTEQGDSAMYLCASSFGTGELFFGEGSRLTVL.